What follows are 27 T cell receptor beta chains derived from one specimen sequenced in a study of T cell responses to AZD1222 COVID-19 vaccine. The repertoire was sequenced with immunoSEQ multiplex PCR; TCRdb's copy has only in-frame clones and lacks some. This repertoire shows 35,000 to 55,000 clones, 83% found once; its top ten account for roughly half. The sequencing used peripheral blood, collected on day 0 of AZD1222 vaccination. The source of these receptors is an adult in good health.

In nucleotides, the CDR3 is TGTGCCACCTCATTCTCATTCGCGCAGTATTTT. As protein: CATSFSFAQYF. V usage is TRBV12-3 or TRBV12-4 and J usage is TRBJ2-3; D call uncertain. This CDR3 comprises 11 residues. Trimming stripped 10 bases from V and 10 bases from J, with 15 bases between.

CDR3 coding DNA: TGTGCCAGCAGTTACCGGGACAGTCGGGATACGCAGTATTTT. This translates into CASSYRDSRDTQYF. This chain connects TRBV28 to TRBJ2-3; TRBD1 agrees at 7 bases. Trimming cost V 4 bases and J 6 bases; bases outside gene matches: 7. This CDR3 has 14 amino acids. Germline assignment: CDR1 MDHEN and CDR2 SYDVKM. Full variable domain (missing parts from reference TRBV28 and TRBJ2-3): DVKVTQSSRYLVKRTGEKVFLECVQDMDHENMFWYRQDPGLGLRLIYFSYDVKMKEKGDIPEGYSVSREKKERFSLILESASTNQTSMYLCASSYRDSRDTQYFGPGTRLTVL.

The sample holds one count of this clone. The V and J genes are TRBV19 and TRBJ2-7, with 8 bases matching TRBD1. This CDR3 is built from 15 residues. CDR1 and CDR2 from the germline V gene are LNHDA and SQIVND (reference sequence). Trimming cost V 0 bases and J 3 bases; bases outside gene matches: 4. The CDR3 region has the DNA TGTGCCAGTAGTATAGATGGGACAGGCTACTACGAGCAGTACTTC. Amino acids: CASSIDGTGYYEQYF.

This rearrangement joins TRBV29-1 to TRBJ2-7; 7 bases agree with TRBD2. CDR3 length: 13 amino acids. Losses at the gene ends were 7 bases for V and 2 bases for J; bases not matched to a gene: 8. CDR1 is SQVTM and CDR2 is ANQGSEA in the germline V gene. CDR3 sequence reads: CSAVSGQTYEQYF. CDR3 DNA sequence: TGCAGCGCTGTTAGCGGGCAAACCTACGAGCAGTACTTC.

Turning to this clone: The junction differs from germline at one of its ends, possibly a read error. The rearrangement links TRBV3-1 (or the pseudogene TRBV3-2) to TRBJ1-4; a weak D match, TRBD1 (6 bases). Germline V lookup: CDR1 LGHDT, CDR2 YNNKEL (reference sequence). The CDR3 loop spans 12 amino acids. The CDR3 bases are TGTGCCAGCAGCCATAGGGGGGGGCACCCCTTCTTT. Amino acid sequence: CASSHRGGHPFF.

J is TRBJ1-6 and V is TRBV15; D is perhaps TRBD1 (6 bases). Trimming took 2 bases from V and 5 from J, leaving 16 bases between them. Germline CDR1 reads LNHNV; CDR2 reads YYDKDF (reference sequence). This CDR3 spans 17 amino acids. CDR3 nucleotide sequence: TGTGCCACCAGCAGAAATCCTCGAGGGGGGAATAATTCACCCCTCCACTTT. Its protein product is CATSRNPRGGNNSPLHF.

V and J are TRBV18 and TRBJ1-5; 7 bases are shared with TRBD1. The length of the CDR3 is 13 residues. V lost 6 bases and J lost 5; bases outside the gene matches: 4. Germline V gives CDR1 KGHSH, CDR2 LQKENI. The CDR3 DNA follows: TGTGCCAGCTCGCTCGACAGGGATCAGCCCCAGCATTTT. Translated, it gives CASSLDRDQPQHF. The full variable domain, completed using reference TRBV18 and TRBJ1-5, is NAGVMQNPRHLVRRRGQEARLRCSPMKGHSHVYWYRQLPEEGLKFMVYLQKENIIDESGMPKERFSAEFPKEGPSILRIQQVVRGDSAAYFCASSLDRDQPQHFGDGTRLSIL.

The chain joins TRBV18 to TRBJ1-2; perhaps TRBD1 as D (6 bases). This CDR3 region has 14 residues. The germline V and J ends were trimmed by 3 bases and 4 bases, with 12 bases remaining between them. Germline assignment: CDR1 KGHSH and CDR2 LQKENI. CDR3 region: CASSPGQGTYGYTF. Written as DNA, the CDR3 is TGTGCCAGCTCACCGGGGCAGGGGACCTATGGCTACACCTTC.

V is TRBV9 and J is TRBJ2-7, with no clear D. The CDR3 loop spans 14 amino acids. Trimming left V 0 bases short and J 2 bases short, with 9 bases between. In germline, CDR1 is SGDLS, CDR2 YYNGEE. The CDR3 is CASSVEGNPYEQYF. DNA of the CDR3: TGTGCCAGCAGCGTAGAAGGGAATCCCTACGAGCAGTACTTC.

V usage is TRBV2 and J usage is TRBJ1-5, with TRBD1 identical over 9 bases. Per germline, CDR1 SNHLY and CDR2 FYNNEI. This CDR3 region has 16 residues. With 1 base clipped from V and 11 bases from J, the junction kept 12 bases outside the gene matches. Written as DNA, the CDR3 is TGTGCCAGCAGTGAAGAGGGGACAGGGACAGGCGAAGCCCAGCATTTT. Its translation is CASSEEGTGTGEAQHF.

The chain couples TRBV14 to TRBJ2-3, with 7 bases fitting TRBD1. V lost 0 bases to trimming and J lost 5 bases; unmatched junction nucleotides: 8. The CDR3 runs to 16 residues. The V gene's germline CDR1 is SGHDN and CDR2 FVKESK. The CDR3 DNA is TGTGCCAGCAGCCAAGATCTCGGGACAGTCAAAGATACGCAGTATTTT. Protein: CASSQDLGTVKDTQYF.

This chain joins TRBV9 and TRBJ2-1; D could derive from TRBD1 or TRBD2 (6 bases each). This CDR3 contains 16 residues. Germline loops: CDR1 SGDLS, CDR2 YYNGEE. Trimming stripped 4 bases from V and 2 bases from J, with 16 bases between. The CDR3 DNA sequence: TGTGCCAGCAGCCCAGACCTCGGGGGCGCCTACAATGAGCAGTTCTTC. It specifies CASSPDLGGAYNEQFF.

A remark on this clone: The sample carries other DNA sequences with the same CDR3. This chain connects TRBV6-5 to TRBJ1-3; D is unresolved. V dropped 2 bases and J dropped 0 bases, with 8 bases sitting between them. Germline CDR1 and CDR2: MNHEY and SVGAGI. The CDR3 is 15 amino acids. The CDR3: CASSYTRGSGNTIYF. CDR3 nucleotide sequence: TGTGCCAGCAGTTACACGCGGGGCTCTGGAAACACCATATATTTT.

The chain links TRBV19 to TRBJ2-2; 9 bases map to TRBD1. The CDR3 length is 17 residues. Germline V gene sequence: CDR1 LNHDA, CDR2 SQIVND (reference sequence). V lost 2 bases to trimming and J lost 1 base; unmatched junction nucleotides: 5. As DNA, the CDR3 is TGTGCCAGTAGTATACGGCGGGGACAGGGGAACACCGGGGAGCTGTTTTTT. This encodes CASSIRRGQGNTGELFF.

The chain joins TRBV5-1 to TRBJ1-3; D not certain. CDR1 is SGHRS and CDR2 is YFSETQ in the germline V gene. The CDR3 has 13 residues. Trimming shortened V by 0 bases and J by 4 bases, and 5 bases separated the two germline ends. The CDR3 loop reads CASSLDVGNTIYF. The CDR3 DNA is TGCGCCAGCAGCTTGGACGTAGGAAACACCATATATTTT.

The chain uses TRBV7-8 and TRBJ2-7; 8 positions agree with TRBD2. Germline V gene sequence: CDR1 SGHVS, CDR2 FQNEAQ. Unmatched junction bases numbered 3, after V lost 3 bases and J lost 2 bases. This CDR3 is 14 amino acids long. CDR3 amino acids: CASSFRTSPYEQYF. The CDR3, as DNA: TGTGCCAGCAGCTTTCGGACTAGCCCCTACGAGCAGTACTTC.

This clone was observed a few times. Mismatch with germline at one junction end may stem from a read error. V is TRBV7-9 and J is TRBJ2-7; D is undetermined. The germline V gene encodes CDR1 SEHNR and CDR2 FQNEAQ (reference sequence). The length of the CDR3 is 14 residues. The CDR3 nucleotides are TGTGCCAGCAGCCTCCAAGGAGAGAGATGGTTTTTGGACTTC. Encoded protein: CASSLQGERWFLDF.

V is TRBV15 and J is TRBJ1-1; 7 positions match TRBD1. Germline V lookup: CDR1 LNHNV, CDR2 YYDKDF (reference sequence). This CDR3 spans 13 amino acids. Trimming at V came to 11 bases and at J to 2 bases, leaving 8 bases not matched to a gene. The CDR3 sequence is CAATGESNTEAFF. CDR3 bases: TGTGCCGCAACAGGGGAATCTAACACTGAAGCTTTCTTT.

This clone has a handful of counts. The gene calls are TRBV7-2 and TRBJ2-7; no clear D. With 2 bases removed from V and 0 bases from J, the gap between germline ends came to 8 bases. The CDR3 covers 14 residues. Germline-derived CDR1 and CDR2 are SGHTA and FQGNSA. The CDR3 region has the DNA TGTGCCAGCAGCTTACACGGGCCCTCCTACGAGCAGTACTTC. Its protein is CASSLHGPSYEQYF.

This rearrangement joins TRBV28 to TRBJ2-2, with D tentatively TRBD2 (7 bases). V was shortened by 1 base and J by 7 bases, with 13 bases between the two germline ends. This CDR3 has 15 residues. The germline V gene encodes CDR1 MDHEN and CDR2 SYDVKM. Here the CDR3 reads CASSLSGGAGGELFF. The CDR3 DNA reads TGTGCCAGCAGTTTATCGGGGGGCGCGGGCGGGGAGCTGTTTTTT.

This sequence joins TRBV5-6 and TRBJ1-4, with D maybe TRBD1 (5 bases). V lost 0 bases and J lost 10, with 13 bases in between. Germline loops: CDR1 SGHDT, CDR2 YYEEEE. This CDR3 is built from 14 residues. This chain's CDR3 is CASSLGQGRRKLFF. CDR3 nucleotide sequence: TGTGCCAGCAGCTTGGGGCAGGGACGCAGAAAACTGTTTTTT.

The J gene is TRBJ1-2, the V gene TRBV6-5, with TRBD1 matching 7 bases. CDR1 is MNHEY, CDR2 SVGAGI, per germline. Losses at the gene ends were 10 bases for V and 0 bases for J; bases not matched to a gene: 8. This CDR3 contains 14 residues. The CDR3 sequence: CAILQTGTNYGYTF. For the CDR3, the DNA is TGTGCCATCTTACAGACAGGGACTAACTATGGCTACACCTTC.

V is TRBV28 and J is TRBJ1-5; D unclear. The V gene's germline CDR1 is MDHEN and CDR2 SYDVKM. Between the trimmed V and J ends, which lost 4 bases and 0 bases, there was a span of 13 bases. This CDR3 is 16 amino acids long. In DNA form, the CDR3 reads TGTGCCAGCAGTTGGATGACACTGTATAGCAATCAGCCCCAGCATTTT. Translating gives CASSWMTLYSNQPQHF.

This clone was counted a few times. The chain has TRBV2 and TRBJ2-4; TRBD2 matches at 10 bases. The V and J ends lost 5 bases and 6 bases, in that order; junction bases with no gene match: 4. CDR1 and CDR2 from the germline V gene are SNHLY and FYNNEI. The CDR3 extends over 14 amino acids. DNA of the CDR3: TGTGCCAGCAGTTCTAGCGGGAGTCTAAACATTCAGTACTTC. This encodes CASSSSGSLNIQYF.

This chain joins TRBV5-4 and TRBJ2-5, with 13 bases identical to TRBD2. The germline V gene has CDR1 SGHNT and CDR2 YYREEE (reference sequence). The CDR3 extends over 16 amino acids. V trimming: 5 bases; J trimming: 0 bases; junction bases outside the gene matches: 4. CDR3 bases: TGTGCCAGCAGTACGGGACTAGCGGGATACCAAGAGACCCAGTACTTC. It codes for CASSTGLAGYQETQYF.

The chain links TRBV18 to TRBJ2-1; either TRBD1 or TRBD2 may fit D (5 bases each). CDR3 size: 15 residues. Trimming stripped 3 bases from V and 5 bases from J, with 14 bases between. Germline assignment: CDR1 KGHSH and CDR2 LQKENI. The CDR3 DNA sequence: TGTGCCAGCTCACCGACCGGGACCGGGAACAATGAGCAGTTCTTC. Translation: CASSPTGTGNNEQFF. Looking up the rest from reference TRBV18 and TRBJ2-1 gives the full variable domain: NAGVMQNPRHLVRRRGQEARLRCSPMKGHSHVYWYRQLPEEGLKFMVYLQKENIIDESGMPKERFSAEFPKEGPSILRIQQVVRGDSAAYFCASSPTGTGNNEQFFGPGTRLTVL.

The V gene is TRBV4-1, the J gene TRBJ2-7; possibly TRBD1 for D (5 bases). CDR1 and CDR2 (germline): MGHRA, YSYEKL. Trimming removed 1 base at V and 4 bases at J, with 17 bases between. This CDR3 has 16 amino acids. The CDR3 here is CASSQAPTVLLYEQYF. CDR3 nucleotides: TGCGCCAGCAGCCAAGCCCCGACAGTCCTGTTATACGAGCAGTACTTC.